The 32 T cell receptor beta chains below all came from one sample that was sequenced in a study of neurological immune-mediated disorders. TCRdb independently ran MiXCR on the 5' RACE reads; one entry per CDR3 protein. The repertoire holds fewer than 85,000 distinct CDR3 sequences, with more than 15% as singletons. Input material: PBMCs. The origin of the receptors is a woman in her 40s in good health.

This clonotype was seen repeatedly, ten times or more. The genes are TRBV4-2 and TRBJ2-1, with 10 bases that match TRBD2. The CDR3 covers 16 residues. In germline, CDR1 is LGHNA, CDR2 YNFKEQ. The V segment lost 0 bases and the J segment 6 bases; nucleotides outside the gene matches: 5. The CDR3 sequence is CASSQERSGGANEQFF. CDR3 in DNA: TGTGCCAGCAGCCAAGAACGAAGCGGGGGGGCCAATGAGCAGTTCTTC.

This clonotype came up many times. The chain recombines TRBV4-1 with TRBJ2-2, with TRBD2 identical over 14 bases. V was clipped by 1 base and J by 2 bases; unmatched bases: 9. The germline gives CDR1 MGHRA, CDR2 YSYEKL. This CDR3 comprises 20 residues. This CDR3 is CASSQAQGLAGETNTGELFF. Here the CDR3 DNA reads TGCGCCAGCAGCCAAGCACAGGGACTAGCGGGGGAGACAAACACCGGGGAGCTGTTTTTT.

This chain uses TRBV25-1 with TRBJ1-2, with D uncertain. The CDR3 length is 11 residues. Trimming took 9 bases from V and 8 from J, leaving 13 bases between them. Germline V CDR1 and CDR2: MGHDK, SYGVNS. The DNA of the CDR3 is TGTGCCAGTAACAGTCTAGGAGGCTACACCTTC. Translated, it gives CASNSLGGYTF.

This clonotype was counted ten times or more. V gene TRBV5-1 combines with J gene TRBJ2-3; TRBD2 matches 7 bases. The ends lost 1 base at V and 6 bases at J; junction bases unmatched: 17. CDR3 length equals 18 residues. Germline CDR1 is SGHRS and CDR2 is YFSETQ. Written as DNA, the CDR3 is TGCGCCAGCAGCTTGAGGTGGGGGGGGAGACTCGGATCGGATACGCAGTATTTT. Protein product: CASSLRWGGRLGSDTQYF.

In this sample, this clonotype turned up many times. The chain couples TRBV2 to TRBJ1-1; D gene ambiguous. The CDR3 contains 13 residues. The V gene lost 1 base and the J gene lost 4 bases, with 7 bases spanning the gap. Germline assignment: CDR1 SNHLY and CDR2 FYNNEI. The CDR3 sequence is CASSEEVGTEAFF. The DNA for the CDR3 is TGTGCCAGCAGTGAAGAAGTAGGCACTGAAGCTTTCTTT.

This clonotype was counted at least ten times. This chain links TRBV5-1 with TRBJ2-1; 13 bases are shared with TRBD2. This CDR3 has 15 residues. The V and J ends lost 4 bases and 7 bases, in that order; junction bases with no gene match: 5. The germline gives CDR1 SGHRS, CDR2 YFSETQ. This CDR3 is CASSQTTSGGNEQFF. Written as DNA, the CDR3 is TGCGCCAGCAGCCAAACGACTAGCGGGGGGAATGAGCAGTTCTTC.

This clonotype was detected ten times or more. V and J are TRBV12-3 or TRBV12-4 and TRBJ2-5, with 14 bases fitting TRBD2. This CDR3 has 17 amino acids. J was trimmed by 4 bases and V by 5 bases; bases with no gene match: 9. Here the CDR3 DNA reads TGTGCCAGCAGTAGGGGACTAGCGGGGGTTCCAACAGAGACCCAGTACTTC. It encodes CASSRGLAGVPTETQYF.

This clonotype was recorded many times. The rearrangement uses TRBV4-1 and TRBJ1-1; no reliable D call. Germline V gene lookup returns CDR1 MGHRA and CDR2 YSYEKL. V gave up 1 base and J gave up 1 base, with 7 bases separating them. The CDR3 is 14 amino acids. DNA of the CDR3: TGCGCCAGCAGCCAAGCACCAGAGAACACTGAAGCTTTCTTT. This sequence encodes CASSQAPENTEAFF.

V and J are TRBV6-5 and TRBJ2-2; D is ambiguous. V shed 6 bases and J shed 7 bases, with 9 bases lying between them. Germline V gene lookup returns CDR1 MNHEY and CDR2 SVGAGI. The CDR3 loop spans 12 amino acids. Here the CDR3 DNA reads TGTGCCAGCAGAAACTCATACGGGGAGCTGTTTTTT. It is translated as CASRNSYGELFF.

This clonotype has a handful of counts. The CDR3 region has the DNA TGTGCCAGCAGCTTGGGGGATGGTGTCGGCAATCAGCCCCAGCATTTT. Its protein is CASSLGDGVGNQPQHF. The chain combines TRBV7-2 with TRBJ1-5, with D maybe TRBD1 (5 bases). The CDR3 runs 16 residues. Germline V lookup: CDR1 SGHTA, CDR2 FQGNSA. Trimming left V 3 bases short and J 2 bases short, with 14 bases between.

With respect to this clonotype: One base away lies a much larger clone, so this may be a sequencing read error. The rearrangement links TRBV28 to TRBJ1-2; no definite D call. The germline V gene has CDR1 MDHEN and CDR2 SYDVKM. CDR3 length equals 10 residues. Written as DNA, the CDR3 is TGTGCCAGCAGTTTCCATGGCTACGCCTTC. Protein sequence: CASSFHGYAF.

This chain joins TRBV12-3 or TRBV12-4 and TRBJ1-1; D not certain. CDR3 size: 11 residues. V gave up 1 base and J gave up 8 bases, with 5 bases separating them. The CDR3 loop is CASSLGGEAFF. The CDR3 coding sequence is TGTGCCAGCAGTTTAGGGGGAGAAGCTTTCTTT.

This clonotype was recorded many times. The rearrangement uses TRBV5-1 and TRBJ2-3; D not certain. Between the trimmed V and J ends, which lost 0 bases and 1 base, there was a span of 12 bases. In germline, CDR1 is SGHRS, CDR2 YFSETQ. The CDR3 contains 16 residues. CDR3 nucleotide sequence: TGCGCCAGCAGCTTGGGCGTACAGCGCGGCACAGATACGCAGTATTTT. It yields the protein CASSLGVQRGTDTQYF.

The chain employs TRBV19 and TRBJ2-2, with D unresolved. Trimming took 7 bases from V and 4 from J, leaving 7 bases between them. Germline values: CDR1 LNHDA, CDR2 SQIVND (reference sequence). The CDR3 has 12 residues. The CDR3 DNA reads TGTGCCAGTACCCCCTTCACCGGGGAGCTGTTTTTT. Translating it yields CASTPFTGELFF.

The table lists this clonotype with many counts. The rearrangement links TRBV10-3 to TRBJ2-3, with 7 bases matching TRBD2. The germline V gene encodes CDR1 ENHRY and CDR2 SYGVKD. The V gene end was trimmed by 6 bases and the J gene end by 0 bases; junction bases not matched to a gene: 6. This CDR3 contains 15 residues. The CDR3 DNA sequence: TGTGCCATCAGGGGGGGGACGCCGAGCACAGATACGCAGTATTTT. It is translated as CAIRGGTPSTDTQYF.

CDR3 sequence (DNA): TGCAGCGTCCAAGGGGCAGGGGGCGAGGTGGAGACCCAGTACTTC. It specifies CSVQGAGGEVETQYF. The chain recombines TRBV29-1 with TRBJ2-5; 8 bases are a match to TRBD1. The trim removed 6 bases at V and 5 bases at J, leaving 14 bases unmatched. The CDR3 is 15 residues long. CDR1 is SQVTM, CDR2 ANQGSEA, per germline. The whole variable domain, filled in from reference TRBV29-1 and TRBJ2-5, reads SAVISQKPSRDICQRGTSLTIQCQVDSQVTMMFWYRQQPGQSLTLIATANQGSEATYESGFVIDKFPISRPNLTFSTLTVSNMSPEDSSIYLCSVQGAGGEVETQYFGPGTRLLVL.

At least ten counts were recorded for this clonotype. The rearrangement joins TRBV5-1 to TRBJ2-3; TRBD2 agrees at 8 bases. With V trimmed by 5 bases and J by 4 bases, 15 bases remained unmatched. The germline V gene encodes CDR1 SGHRS and CDR2 YFSETQ. This CDR3 has 17 amino acids. The CDR3 sequence is CASSHGTGGLASDTQYF. The CDR3 DNA reads as TGCGCCAGCAGTCATGGGACGGGGGGGCTTGCGTCAGATACGCAGTATTTT. Supplemented by reference TRBV5-1 and TRBJ2-3, the full variable domain reads KAGVTQTPRYLIKTRGQQVTLSCSPISGHRSVSWYQQTPGQGLQFLFEYFSETQRNKGNFPGRFSGRQFSNSRSEMNVSTLELGDSALYLCASSHGTGGLASDTQYFGPGTRLTVL.

The rearrangement links TRBV12-3 or TRBV12-4 to TRBJ2-5, with TRBD2 identical over 11 bases. The CDR3 length is 16 residues. Losses at the gene ends were 2 bases for V and 5 bases for J; bases not matched to a gene: 7. The CDR3: CASSLTSGGSGETQYF. In DNA form, the CDR3 reads TGTGCCAGCAGTTTAACTAGCGGGGGAAGTGGGGAGACCCAGTACTTC.

This clonotype was picked up many times. This chain joins TRBV19 and TRBJ2-4; no reliable D call. The germline CDR1 and CDR2 sequences are LNHDA and SQIVND (reference sequence). CDR3 size: 13 residues. Trimming took 7 bases from V and 8 from J, leaving 15 bases between them. CDR3 sequence reads: CASKYINSDIQYF. The CDR3 DNA sequence: TGTGCCAGTAAATACATTAACTCGGACATTCAGTACTTC.

This clonotype occurred many times. The chain links TRBV2 to TRBJ2-3; D possibly corresponds to TRBD1 (6 bases). The CDR3 sequence is 18 residues long. V lost 5 bases and J lost 2, with 23 bases in between. CDR1 is SNHLY, CDR2 FYNNEI, per germline. CDR3 sequence reads: CASSRSGQMMAHTDTQYF. CDR3 nucleotides: TGTGCCAGCAGTCGATCCGGACAGATGATGGCGCACACAGATACGCAGTATTTT.

This clonotype was seen many times. V and J are TRBV14 and TRBJ2-7; tentatively, D is TRBD2 (6 bases). V was trimmed by 0 bases and J by 6 bases, leaving 15 bases between them. Germline CDR1 reads SGHDN; CDR2 reads FVKESK. The CDR3 spans 15 residues. The CDR3 DNA follows: TGTGCCAGCAGCCAAGAAGACGGACTCGGGGGCGAGCAGTACTTC. Its protein product is CASSQEDGLGGEQYF. The full variable domain, in which reference TRBV14 and TRBJ2-7 provide the parts outside the CDR3, is EAGVTQFPSHSVIEKGQTVTLRCDPISGHDNLYWYRRVMGKEIKFLLHFVKESKQDESGMPNNRFLAERTGGTYSTLKVQPAELEDSGVYFCASSQEDGLGGEQYFGPGTRLTVT.

This chain connects TRBV12-3 or TRBV12-4 to TRBJ2-2; D could derive from TRBD1 or TRBD2 (7 bases each). This CDR3 is 15 amino acids long. The ends were cut back, 6 bases at V and 4 bases at J, with 15 bases in the middle. The CDR3 protein is CASSDTGEGTGELFF. CDR3 coding DNA: TGTGCCAGCAGCGATACAGGGGAGGGCACCGGGGAGCTGTTTTTT.

Many counts were recorded for this clonotype. The V call is TRBV7-6, the J call TRBJ1-2, with D uncertain. Per the germline V gene, CDR1 is SGHVS and CDR2 is FNYEAQ. CDR3 length: 11 residues. Deletions cut 11 bases from V and 3 bases from J, with 10 bases between. CDR3 sequence (DNA): TGTGCCGTCGCCTCAGACTATGGCTACACCTTC. Translation: CAVASDYGYTF.

This clonotype was counted between two and nine times. The rearrangement joins TRBV7-2 to TRBJ2-1; D is uncertain. The CDR3 covers 14 residues. V shed 6 bases and J shed 0 bases, with 9 bases lying between them. The germline V gene encodes CDR1 SGHTA and CDR2 FQGNSA. The CDR3 loop reads CASRPSPSYNEQFF. The CDR3 DNA sequence: TGTGCCAGCAGACCCTCACCCTCCTACAATGAGCAGTTCTTC. The whole variable domain, remainder taken from reference TRBV7-2 and TRBJ2-1, is GAGVSQSPSNKVTEKGKDVELRCDPISGHTALYWYRQSLGQGLEFLIYFQGNSAPDKSGLPSDRFSAERTGGSVSTLTIQRTQQEDSAVYLCASRPSPSYNEQFFGPGTRLTVL.

The chain couples TRBV10-3 to TRBJ1-1, with D maybe TRBD1 (6 bases). This CDR3 region has 18 residues. Germline loops: CDR1 ENHRY, CDR2 SYGVKD. The V gene lost 5 bases and the J gene lost 0 bases, with 22 bases spanning the gap. CDR3 protein: CAISSQGKRGLMNTEAFF. CDR3 in DNA: TGTGCCATCAGTTCGCAGGGGAAAAGGGGTCTTATGAACACTGAAGCTTTCTTT.

This clonotype came up many times. CDR3 nucleotides: TGCGCCAGCAGCCCGGGACAGGGGGTTAATGAGCAGTTCTTC. Amino acid sequence: CASSPGQGVNEQFF. This chain links TRBV5-1 with TRBJ2-1, with TRBD1 matching 11 bases. Germline V CDR1 and CDR2: SGHRS, YFSETQ. The V segment lost 4 bases and the J segment 7 bases; nucleotides outside the gene matches: 4. The CDR3 is 14 amino acids.

This clonotype was found many times. The chain carries TRBV4-3 and TRBJ2-3; D perhaps matches TRBD2 (5 bases). The CDR3 totals 15 residues. Germline loops: CDR1 LGHNA, CDR2 YSLEER. V lost 1 base and J 3 bases, leaving 11 bases between the germline ends. The CDR3 spells CASSQASPGTDTQYF. The CDR3 bases are TGCGCCAGCAGCCAAGCTAGCCCCGGTACAGATACGCAGTATTTT.

This clonotype was detected many times. The chain couples TRBV29-1 to TRBJ2-2, with 8 bases identical to TRBD1. Germline trimming cut 6 bases from V and 1 base from J; bases unmatched to any gene: 4. Per germline, CDR1 SQVTM and CDR2 ANQGSEA. The CDR3 has 14 residues. The chain's CDR3 is CSVATGVNTGELFF. CDR3 nucleotide sequence: TGCAGCGTCGCGACAGGGGTGAACACCGGGGAGCTGTTTTTT.

This clonotype was picked up many times. The chain employs TRBV27 and TRBJ1-5, with D possibly TRBD1 on 6 matching bases. The CDR3 has 18 residues. Deletions cut 5 bases from V and 3 bases from J, with 23 bases between. Germline CDR1 MNHEY, CDR2 SMNVEV (reference sequence). CDR3 bases: TGTGCCAGCAGTGCGGACAGCAACCGACTTTTGAACAATCAGCCCCAGCATTTT. Its protein product is CASSADSNRLLNNQPQHF.

The J gene is TRBJ2-2, the V gene TRBV5-5, with 9 bases lining up with TRBD1. The CDR3 is made up of 17 amino acids. Trimming cost V 3 bases and J 3 bases; bases outside gene matches: 9. The V gene's germline CDR1 is SGHKS and CDR2 YYEKEE (reference sequence). The CDR3 here is CASSSLRTGEDTGELFF. The CDR3 nucleotides are TGTGCCAGCAGCTCCTTAAGGACAGGGGAGGACACCGGGGAGCTGTTTTTT.

This clonotype was seen ten or more times. The chain employs TRBV10-3 and TRBJ1-5, with a weak D call TRBD1 (5 bases). Trimming shortened V by 5 bases and J by 2 bases, and 13 bases separated the two germline ends. CDR1 and CDR2 from the germline V gene are ENHRY and SYGVKD. The CDR3 extends over 15 amino acids. This CDR3 is CAISPGLLGNQPQHF. The CDR3 bases are TGTGCCATCAGTCCAGGGTTATTGGGCAATCAGCCCCAGCATTTT.

Only a few counts were recorded for this clonotype. This chain connects TRBV11-2 to TRBJ2-5, with 8 bases that match TRBD1. With V trimmed by 4 bases and J by 2 bases, 3 bases remained unmatched. From germline, CDR1 is SGHAT and CDR2 FQNNGV. This CDR3 is built from 14 residues. The CDR3: CASSWWTGQETQYF. The CDR3 DNA sequence: TGTGCCAGCAGCTGGTGGACAGGGCAAGAGACCCAGTACTTC. The full variable domain, with the rest looked up from reference TRBV11-2 and TRBJ2-5, is EAGVAQSPRYKIIEKRQSVAFWCNPISGHATLYWYQQILGQGPKLLIQFQNNGVVDDSQLPKDRFSAERLKGVDSTLKIQPAKLEDSAVYLCASSWWTGQETQYFGPGTRLLVL.